The 13 T cell receptor beta chains in this list originate from one sample, sequenced in a study of CD4 T cells in relation to SARS-CoV-2 and coronaviruses. The unexposed donors gave CD4+ T cells in 2011-2018, prior to COVID-19. After roughly 9 days of culture, CD4+ T cells were isolated. Their target antigens are unknown. Only in-frame clones appear in the TCRdb table, and some are missing; sequencing was by immunoSEQ multiplex PCR. The sample lists over 15,000 clones; about 79% were seen once. The sample taken for sequencing was CD4+ T cells from PBMCs, cultured in vitro. These TCRs come from a human donor in good health.

Only one count was recorded for this clone. This CDR3 is CASSQGDSLGEKLFF. The CDR3 nucleotides read TGTGCCAGCAGCCAAGGGGACTCCTTGGGTGAAAAACTGTTTTTT. This chain links TRBV4-2 with TRBJ1-4; D is possibly TRBD1 (5 bases). V lost 1 base and J 7 bases, leaving 13 bases between the germline ends. Per germline, CDR1 LGHNA and CDR2 YNFKEQ. The CDR3 has 15 residues.

The chain couples TRBV4-3 to TRBJ2-5; perhaps D is TRBD1 or TRBD2 (5 bases each). The CDR3 has 14 amino acids. Germline loops: CDR1 LGHNA, CDR2 YSLEER. V was trimmed by 0 bases and J by 5 bases, leaving 10 bases between them. The CDR3 sequence: CASSQDWGSETQYF. In DNA form, the CDR3 reads TGCGCCAGCAGCCAAGATTGGGGGAGTGAGACCCAGTACTTC.

This chain uses TRBV6-5 with TRBJ1-3, with a weak D call TRBD1 (5 bases). The CDR3 totals 15 residues. V lost 6 bases and J 2 bases, leaving 14 bases between the germline ends. The germline V gene encodes CDR1 MNHEY and CDR2 SVGAGI. CDR3 protein: CASRTTGGAGNTIYF. As DNA, the CDR3 is TGTGCCAGCAGAACCACCGGGGGAGCTGGAAACACCATATATTTT.

This clone occurred a few times. This chain uses TRBV4-3 with TRBJ1-2; D ambiguous. Trimming cost V 0 bases and J 2 bases, with 7 bases left between them. Per germline, CDR1 LGHNA and CDR2 YSLEER. The CDR3 is 14 amino acids. CDR3 bases: TGCGCCAGCAGCCAAGAGGGAGGGAACTATGGCTACACCTTC. This encodes CASSQEGGNYGYTF.

CDR3 in amino acids: CASSQDRDRGMRGYTF. CDR3 nucleotides: TGCGCCAGCAGCCAAGATCGGGACAGGGGAATGCGGGGCTACACCTTC. The V call is TRBV4-1, the J call TRBJ1-2; 10 positions match TRBD1. The germline CDR1 and CDR2 sequences are MGHRA and YSYEKL. Losses at the gene ends were 0 bases for V and 8 bases for J; bases not matched to a gene: 9. The CDR3 length is 16 residues.

The V gene is TRBV9, the J gene TRBJ1-2; 9 bases are a match to TRBD1. CDR3 length: 16 residues. The V and J ends lost 4 bases and 8 bases, in that order; junction bases with no gene match: 15. Germline CDR1 reads SGDLS; CDR2 reads YYNGEE. The CDR3 DNA reads TGTGCCAGCAGCCTCAGAGGGACAGGGACTGGAAGGGGCTACACCTTC. It is translated as CASSLRGTGTGRGYTF.

The V call is TRBV9, the J call TRBJ2-5; 11 bases match TRBD1. With 4 bases clipped from V and 2 bases from J, the junction kept 13 bases outside the gene matches. The CDR3 length is 18 residues. Germline V CDR1 and CDR2: SGDLS, YYNGEE. CDR3 bases: TGTGCCAGCAGCCCAGGTTCTTCCGGGACAGGGGGTCAAGAGACCCAGTACTTC. Its translation is CASSPGSSGTGGQETQYF.

The V and J genes are TRBV11-2 and TRBJ2-5, with D uncertain. Germline lookup yields CDR1 SGHAT and CDR2 FQNNGV. This CDR3 has 16 residues. V gave up 0 bases and J gave up 5 bases, with 16 bases separating them. CDR3 sequence reads: CASSLDLTNGRETQYF. DNA for the CDR3: TGTGCCAGCAGCTTAGATCTTACGAACGGTCGGGAGACCCAGTACTTC.

This clone is deemed medium-sized. The J gene is TRBJ1-2, the V gene TRBV12-5; D is undetermined. V lost 7 bases and J lost 4, with 22 bases in between. Germline lookup yields CDR1 LGHNT and CDR2 FRNRAP. This CDR3 has 16 residues. CDR3 DNA: TGTGCTAGTGCTACCGGGCAGCAGTTAAATAGCTATGGCTACACCTTC. It is translated as CASATGQQLNSYGYTF.

CDR3 loop: CASSFEITGGFAEAFF. CDR3 nucleotide sequence: TGTGCCAGCAGCTTTGAGATCACAGGGGGCTTCGCTGAAGCTTTCTTT. The genes are TRBV7-9 and TRBJ1-1; 9 nucleotides align to TRBD1. The junction had 11 bases not matched to a gene; V was cut back by 3 bases and J by 6 bases. The CDR3 contains 16 residues. The germline gives CDR1 SEHNR, CDR2 FQNEAQ (reference sequence).

The V gene is TRBV29-1, the J gene TRBJ2-1; D tentatively fits TRBD1 or TRBD2 (5 bases each). Germline CDR1 SQVTM, CDR2 ANQGSEA. The CDR3 has 16 amino acids. V lost 0 bases and J lost 0, with 12 bases in between. The CDR3, as DNA: TGCAGCGTTGAAGACGGGGCCGGGTACTCCTACAATGAGCAGTTCTTC. This sequence encodes CSVEDGAGYSYNEQFF.

The chain has TRBV6-5 and TRBJ1-5; the D is unclear. Trimming took off 5 bases at V and 3 bases at J, with 8 bases between the two ends. This CDR3 is built from 13 residues. In germline, CDR1 is MNHEY, CDR2 SVGAGI. This chain's CDR3 is CASSPQSNQPQHF. DNA for the CDR3: TGTGCCAGCAGTCCCCAATCCAATCAGCCCCAGCATTTT.

V and J are TRBV2 and TRBJ1-5; D unclear. Per germline, CDR1 SNHLY and CDR2 FYNNEI. V lost 5 bases and J 2 bases, leaving 16 bases between the germline ends. CDR3 size: 16 residues. The CDR3 coding sequence is TGTGCCAGCAGTTCCGGGTCCCTACCGGGCAATCAGCCCCAGCATTTT. It yields the protein CASSSGSLPGNQPQHF.